Below, 25 T cell receptor beta chains from the same sample are listed, as sequenced in a study of cytomegalovirus exposure and HLA in healthy donors. It was with 60 Vbeta and 13 Jbeta primers that the PCR ran. The protocol was immunoSEQ multiplex PCR, while the TCRdb copy is restricted to in-frame clones and leaves out a portion. The sample has about 150,000 clones, under 70% seen once. Sample: PBMCs. All receptors derive from an older woman in good health and CMV-seronegative.

The chain links TRBV5-1 to TRBJ2-3; 9 positions match TRBD2. The V gene end was trimmed by 4 bases and the J gene end by 5 bases; junction bases not matched to a gene: 8. The CDR3 extends over 15 amino acids. Germline V lookup: CDR1 SGHRS, CDR2 YFSETQ. The CDR3 nucleotides are TGCGCCAGCAGCGGCGGGGGGGCCGGAGGAGATACGCAGTATTTT. Translated, it gives CASSGGGAGGDTQYF. Combining the CDR3 with reference TRBV5-1 and TRBJ2-3 gives the whole variable domain KAGVTQTPRYLIKTRGQQVTLSCSPISGHRSVSWYQQTPGQGLQFLFEYFSETQRNKGNFPGRFSGRQFSNSRSEMNVSTLELGDSALYLCASSGGGAGGDTQYFGPGTRLTVL.

V gene TRBV10-1 combines with J gene TRBJ2-5, with unresolved D. V lost 5 bases to trimming and J lost 3 bases, with 13 bases between them. Germline assignment: CDR1 WNHNN and CDR2 SYGVQD (reference sequence). This CDR3 spans 14 amino acids. The chain's CDR3 is CASSPGCTEETQYF. CDR3 coding DNA: TGCGCCAGCAGTCCCGGATGCACAGAAGAGACCCAGTACTTC.

This clone was detected only a few times. Other DNA sequences of this sample code for an identical CDR3. The genes are TRBV5-1 and TRBJ2-7; 8 bases are shared with TRBD1. V was pared by 4 bases and J by 0 bases, with 3 bases of the junction left unmatched. Germline-derived CDR1 and CDR2 are SGHRS and YFSETQ. The CDR3 is made up of 14 amino acids. The DNA for the CDR3 is TGCGCCAGCAGCCGGACAGGGAGCTCCTACGAGCAGTACTTC. Its protein is CASSRTGSSYEQYF. Combining the CDR3 with reference TRBV5-1 and TRBJ2-7 gives the whole variable domain KAGVTQTPRYLIKTRGQQVTLSCSPISGHRSVSWYQQTPGQGLQFLFEYFSETQRNKGNFPGRFSGRQFSNSRSEMNVSTLELGDSALYLCASSRTGSSYEQYFGPGTRLTVT.

This clone occurred once. This chain connects TRBV6-1 to TRBJ1-1, with D maybe TRBD1 (5 bases). This CDR3 comprises 17 residues. Trimming removed 4 bases from V and 7 bases from J, with 25 bases in between. Germline assignment: CDR1 MNHNS and CDR2 SASEGT. The chain's CDR3 is CASSGRFNRDSAHEAFF. CDR3 nucleotides: TGTGCCAGCAGTGGCCGCTTTAACCGGGACTCCGCGCATGAAGCTTTCTTT.

There are a few counts of this clone. The chain has TRBV7-9 and TRBJ2-1; 8 bases align to TRBD2. The V segment lost 1 base and the J segment 2 bases; nucleotides outside the gene matches: 7. This CDR3 is built from 17 residues. From germline, CDR1 is SEHNR and CDR2 FQNEAQ (reference sequence). As DNA, the CDR3 is TGTGCCAGCAGCTTAGGGGCCCTAGCGGGCCCCTACAATGAGCAGTTCTTC. Amino acid sequence: CASSLGALAGPYNEQFF.

This clone was seen more than once but under ten times. The chain combines TRBV2 with TRBJ2-3, with 7 bases lining up with TRBD2. The length of the CDR3 is 15 residues. Germline V gene data show CDR1 as SNHLY and CDR2 as FYNNEI. J gave up 4 bases and V 6 bases, and 10 bases lay outside the gene matches. The CDR3 protein is CASRRTRLEADTQYF. The CDR3 DNA follows: TGTGCCAGCAGAAGGACTAGGTTAGAGGCAGATACGCAGTATTTT.

The V gene is TRBV7-9, the J gene TRBJ2-1; D not resolved. CDR1 is SEHNR, CDR2 FQNEAQ, per germline (reference sequence). The V gene lost 5 bases and the J gene lost 7 bases, with 9 bases spanning the gap. The CDR3 has 12 amino acids. The CDR3 region has the DNA TGTGCCAGCAGCCCGTCGAGGAATGAGCAGTTCTTC. Translation: CASSPSRNEQFF. Full variable domain (outside the CDR3, taken from reference TRBV7-9 and TRBJ2-1): DTGVSQNPRHKITKRGQNVTFRCDPISEHNRLYWYRQTLGQGPEFLTYFQNEAQLEKSRLLSDRFSAERPKGSFSTLEIQRTEQGDSAMYLCASSPSRNEQFFGPGTRLTVL.

This chain joins TRBV18 and TRBJ2-5, with D uncertain. The germline V and J ends were trimmed by 2 bases and 5 bases, with 12 bases remaining between them. The germline gives CDR1 KGHSH, CDR2 LQKENI. This CDR3 has 14 residues. Here the CDR3 reads CASSPGPGGETQYF. The CDR3 region has the DNA TGTGCCAGCTCACCAGGTCCAGGTGGGGAGACCCAGTACTTC. The full variable domain, completed using reference TRBV18 and TRBJ2-5, is NAGVMQNPRHLVRRRGQEARLRCSPMKGHSHVYWYRQLPEEGLKFMVYLQKENIIDESGMPKERFSAEFPKEGPSILRIQQVVRGDSAAYFCASSPGPGGETQYFGPGTRLLVL.

This clone was counted between two and nine times. This chain links TRBV19 with TRBJ1-4; no clear D gene. CDR3 length: 15 amino acids. The germline gives CDR1 LNHDA, CDR2 SQIVND (reference sequence). V was trimmed by 5 bases and J by 0 bases, leaving 10 bases between them. CDR3 in DNA: TGTGCCAGTAGTCCCTACGGTGCAACTAATGAAAAACTGTTTTTT. Its translation is CASSPYGATNEKLFF.

V gene TRBV28 combines with J gene TRBJ2-3; 7 bases map to TRBD2. V shed 8 bases, J shed 2 bases, and the junction held 4 bases outside the gene matches. The length of the CDR3 is 13 residues. CDR1 and CDR2 from the germline V gene are MDHEN and SYDVKM. CDR3 sequence reads: CASGEGPTDTQYF. The CDR3 DNA sequence: TGTGCCAGCGGGGAGGGCCCCACAGATACGCAGTATTTT.

The gene calls are TRBV29-1 and TRBJ2-1, with D possibly being TRBD1 (6 bases). The germline V and J ends were trimmed by 6 bases and 0 bases, with 18 bases remaining between them. Germline V gene data show CDR1 as SQVTM and CDR2 as ANQGSEA. The CDR3 length is 16 residues. CDR3 coding DNA: TGCAGCGTCGCCGGGACACCAGTGAACTCCTACAATGAGCAGTTCTTC. This encodes CSVAGTPVNSYNEQFF.

This clone was observed a few times. The V gene is TRBV7-2, the J gene TRBJ2-3, with TRBD2 matching over 8 bases. Trimming at V came to 2 bases and at J to 6 bases, leaving 13 bases not matched to a gene. CDR1 is SGHTA, CDR2 FQGNSA, per germline. CDR3 length equals 17 residues. In DNA form, the CDR3 reads TGTGCCAGCAGCTTATATTCGGGGGGGGCGGAGCGGGATACGCAGTATTTT. Translation gives CASSLYSGGAERDTQYF.

J is TRBJ2-5 and V is TRBV9; a weak D match, TRBD1 (7 bases). Trimming cost V 4 bases and J 5 bases, with 30 bases left between them. Germline-derived CDR1 and CDR2 are SGDLS and YYNGEE. The CDR3 covers 19 residues. CDR3 residues: CASSHGGGDRFLRGETQYF. The CDR3 DNA sequence: TGTGCCAGCAGCCACGGAGGAGGGGACAGATTTCTTCGGGGGGAGACCCAGTACTTC.

This clone was detected only a few times. The chain joins TRBV2 to TRBJ2-3; 7 nucleotides align to TRBD2. The CDR3 consists of 14 residues. CDR1 is SNHLY, CDR2 FYNNEI, per germline. With 3 bases clipped from V and 7 bases from J, the junction kept 7 bases outside the gene matches. The CDR3 coding sequence is TGTGCCAGCAGTGACTATACTAGCGTACATACGCAGTATTTT. It yields the protein CASSDYTSVHTQYF.

This clone has a handful of counts. V is TRBV19 and J is TRBJ2-3; unclear D gene. This CDR3 is built from 14 residues. V lost 8 bases and J 3 bases, leaving 15 bases between the germline ends. Germline CDR1 and CDR2: LNHDA and SQIVND (reference sequence). The DNA of the CDR3 is TGTGCCAGTGGCGATAGGAGCATGACAGATACGCAGTATTTT. It yields the protein CASGDRSMTDTQYF.

The genes are TRBV28 and TRBJ1-5, with TRBD1 identical over 10 bases. With 2 bases clipped from V and 7 bases from J, the junction kept 8 bases outside the gene matches. The CDR3 spans 16 residues. Germline V gives CDR1 MDHEN, CDR2 SYDVKM. CDR3 sequence reads: CASSLADRGRRQPQHF. CDR3 bases: TGTGCCAGCAGTTTAGCAGACAGGGGGCGGAGGCAGCCCCAGCATTTT.

This chain joins TRBV27 and TRBJ1-2; no clear D. This CDR3 region has 13 residues. The V gene's germline CDR1 is MNHEY and CDR2 SMNVEV (reference sequence). V lost 2 bases to trimming and J lost 6 bases, with 10 bases between them. The CDR3 nucleotides read TGTGCCAGCAGTTTAAGAGGGTCTGATGGCTACACCTTC. Protein product: CASSLRGSDGYTF.

The rearrangement links TRBV6-1 to TRBJ1-3; D remains ambiguous. The CDR3 has 13 residues. The V end was cut by 7 bases, the J end by 2 bases, with 9 bases between. The germline CDR1 and CDR2 sequences are MNHNS and SASEGT. The CDR3 here is CASTGFPGNTIYF. The CDR3 bases are TGTGCCAGCACGGGATTCCCTGGAAACACCATATATTTT.

The rearrangement joins TRBV7-2 to TRBJ2-7; tentative D call: TRBD2 (7 bases). Between the trimmed V and J ends, which lost 1 base and 4 bases, there was a span of 14 bases. Germline V CDR1 and CDR2: SGHTA, FQGNSA. This CDR3 region has 15 residues. The CDR3 nucleotides are TGTGCCAGCAGCTTAGGTTGGGCGGGGGCATACGAGCAGTACTTC. Its protein product is CASSLGWAGAYEQYF.

CDR3 coding DNA: TGTGCCAGCAGCTTAAGGCCCGACAATTCTTTCCACAATGAGCAGTTCTTC. Protein product: CASSLRPDNSFHNEQFF. The chain combines TRBV7-2 with TRBJ2-1; D remains ambiguous. Germline V CDR1 and CDR2: SGHTA, FQGNSA. The CDR3 extends over 17 amino acids. The ends were cut back, 2 bases at V and 5 bases at J, with 19 bases in the middle.

The chain recombines TRBV7-9 with TRBJ2-7, with D possibly matching TRBD2 (6 bases). Trimming took off 3 bases at V and 6 bases at J, with 9 bases between the two ends. The length of the CDR3 is 12 residues. From germline, CDR1 is SEHNR and CDR2 FQNEAQ (reference sequence). This CDR3 is CASSFTGGEQYF. The DNA of the CDR3 is TGTGCCAGCAGCTTTACCGGGGGCGAGCAGTACTTC.

This sequence joins TRBV5-4 and TRBJ2-2; possibly TRBD1 for D (6 bases). The CDR3 length is 13 residues. Trimming pared 1 base from V and 7 bases from J, leaving 8 bases between. CDR1 SGHNT and CDR2 YYREEE come from the germline V gene (reference sequence). CDR3 sequence (DNA): TGTGCCAGCAGCTTGCACAGGGACGGGGAGCTGTTTTTT. This gives the protein CASSLHRDGELFF.

On this clone itself: The same CDR3 is also encoded by other DNA sequences in this sample. The genes are TRBV6-5 and TRBJ1-5; D is possibly TRBD1 (5 bases). Deletions cut 6 bases from V and 3 bases from J, with 12 bases between. CDR1 MNHEY and CDR2 SVGAGI come from the germline V gene. This CDR3 spans 14 amino acids. In DNA form, the CDR3 reads TGTGCCAGCAGCCTAGGACAACTCAATCAGCCCCAGCATTTT. This encodes CASSLGQLNQPQHF.

The rearrangement uses TRBV27 and TRBJ2-3, with unresolved D. Germline V lookup: CDR1 MNHEY, CDR2 SMNVEV (reference sequence). The CDR3 is made up of 15 amino acids. V gave up 0 bases and J gave up 0 bases, with 7 bases separating them. The CDR3 is CASSLSWASTDTQYF. As DNA, the CDR3 is TGTGCCAGCAGTTTATCGTGGGCTAGCACAGATACGCAGTATTTT.

This clone appeared a few times. CDR3: CASGPRLRDGYTF. The DNA for the CDR3 is TGTGCCAGCGGGCCAAGACTCAGGGATGGCTACACCTTC. The chain couples TRBV27 to TRBJ1-2; the D gene is possibly TRBD1 (5 bases). This CDR3 comprises 13 residues. CDR1 and CDR2 (germline): MNHEY, SMNVEV (reference sequence). Trimming left V 8 bases short and J 6 bases short, with 16 bases between.